The 19 T cell receptor beta chains presented below share a single source sample, sequenced in a study of blood T cell repertoires in COVID-19. Data came from immunoSEQ multiplex PCR; TCRdb stores just in-frame clones and leaves some out. The table has 150,000 to 200,000 clones, approximately 80% seen once. Specimen: peripheral blood. These receptors were obtained from a man in his sixties with acute or convalescent COVID-19.

The V call is TRBV27, the J call TRBJ1-4; D is unresolved. Trimming cost V 1 base and J 4 bases, with 10 bases left between them. CDR1 and CDR2 from the germline V gene are MNHEY and SMNVEV (reference sequence). There are 15 residues in the CDR3. CDR3 nucleotides: TGTGCCAGCAGTTTATTCCCCCGGAGTAATGAAAAACTGTTTTTT. Translation: CASSLFPRSNEKLFF.

The chain joins TRBV18 to TRBJ2-2; D perhaps matches TRBD1 (6 bases). The CDR3 has 16 amino acids. Germline values: CDR1 KGHSH, CDR2 LQKENI. Trimming cost V 2 bases and J 5 bases, with 15 bases left between them. Written as DNA, the CDR3 is TGTGCCAGCTCACCAACTACAGGGTCGGGGACCGGGGAGCTGTTTTTT. Its protein product is CASSPTTGSGTGELFF.

V usage is TRBV30 and J usage is TRBJ1-1, with unresolved D. The germline V gene has CDR1 GTSNPN and CDR2 SVGIG (reference sequence). This CDR3 has 13 residues. The V and J ends lost 5 bases and 0 bases respectively, with 10 bases between them. This chain's CDR3 is CAWDSNLNTEAFF. DNA of the CDR3: TGTGCCTGGGACTCCAACCTGAACACTGAAGCTTTCTTT. Full variable domain (outside the CDR3, taken from reference TRBV30 and TRBJ1-1): SQTIHQWPATLVQPVGSPLSLECTVEGTSNPNLYWYRQAAGRGLQLLFYSVGIGQISSEVPQNLSASRPQDRQFILSSKKLLLSDSGFYLCAWDSNLNTEAFFGQGTRLTVV.

The chain carries TRBV7-9 and TRBJ2-7, with D possibly TRBD1 on 5 matching bases. Trimming took 1 base from V and 3 from J, leaving 7 bases between them. Germline CDR1 is SEHNR and CDR2 is FQNEAQ (reference sequence). The CDR3 consists of 13 residues. CDR3 region: CASSLGDSYEQYF. The CDR3 DNA reads TGTGCCAGCAGCTTAGGAGACAGCTACGAGCAGTACTTC.

Regarding this clone: Other DNA sequences in the same sample also yield this CDR3. The chain is built from TRBV27 and TRBJ2-3; 10 positions match TRBD2. J was trimmed by 0 bases and V by 5 bases; bases with no gene match: 8. CDR3 length: 17 residues. Germline loops: CDR1 MNHEY, CDR2 SMNVEV (reference sequence). The CDR3 loop is CASSPPRTSGSTDTQYF. Here the CDR3 DNA reads TGTGCCAGCAGTCCACCTCGGACTAGCGGAAGCACAGATACGCAGTATTTT.

The V call is TRBV19, the J call TRBJ1-2, with unresolved D. V was trimmed by 6 bases and J by 3 bases, leaving 14 bases between them. Per the germline V gene, CDR1 is LNHDA and CDR2 is SQIVND (reference sequence). The length of the CDR3 is 14 residues. CDR3 sequence: CASRGETAYYGYTF. In nucleotides, the CDR3 is TGTGCCAGTAGGGGAGAGACGGCCTACTATGGCTACACCTTC.

V is TRBV25-1 and J is TRBJ1-5, with D hard to call. V lost 3 bases and J lost 0, with 9 bases in between. CDR3 length equals 15 residues. Per the germline V gene, CDR1 is MGHDK and CDR2 is SYGVNS. CDR3 sequence (DNA): TGTGCCAGCAGTGACGGCCGGGGTAGCAATCAGCCCCAGCATTTT. Protein: CASSDGRGSNQPQHF.

J is TRBJ1-1 and V is TRBV13; a possible D gene is TRBD1 (5 bases). CDR1 PRHDT and CDR2 FYEKMQ come from the germline V gene (reference sequence). Trimming pared 4 bases from V and 7 bases from J, leaving 16 bases between. CDR3 length equals 14 residues. This CDR3 is CASSYSSWTNEAFF. The CDR3, as DNA: TGTGCCAGCAGCTATAGTTCCTGGACAAATGAAGCTTTCTTT.

The V gene is TRBV7-6, the J gene TRBJ1-5; 9 bases map to TRBD1. The germline V gene encodes CDR1 SGHVS and CDR2 FNYEAQ. After removal of 5 bases from V and 2 bases from J, the junction contained 4 bases not matched to a gene. This CDR3 has 15 residues. The CDR3 bases are TGTGCCAGCAGCGCGGGACAGGGCGGCAATCAGCCCCAGCATTTT. Translated: CASSAGQGGNQPQHF.

The chain combines TRBV7-3 with TRBJ2-1, with D perhaps matching TRBD1 (6 bases). CDR3 length: 17 amino acids. Trimming pared 2 bases from V and 0 bases from J, leaving 14 bases between. Germline V gene data show CDR1 as SGHTA and CDR2 as FQGTGA. The CDR3 loop reads CASSLVETGLSYNEQFF. The CDR3, as DNA: TGTGCCAGCAGCTTAGTTGAGACAGGCCTCTCCTACAATGAGCAGTTCTTC.

The chain combines TRBV20-1 with TRBJ2-1; D is unresolved. This CDR3 has 10 residues. CDR1 DFQATT and CDR2 SNEGSKA come from the germline V gene (reference sequence). The V end was cut by 4 bases, the J end by 6 bases, with 4 bases between. The CDR3: CSAISNEQFF. The DNA for the CDR3 is TGCAGTGCTATTAGCAATGAGCAGTTCTTC.

The chain employs TRBV13 and TRBJ1-4; 11 nucleotides agree with TRBD1. V trimming: 6 bases; J trimming: 3 bases; junction bases outside the gene matches: 18. CDR1 and CDR2 (germline): PRHDT, FYEKMQ (reference sequence). The CDR3 has 20 residues. Here the CDR3 reads CASRRRAGTGGFLANEKLFF. CDR3 bases: TGTGCCAGCAGGAGACGAGCCGGGACAGGGGGTTTTTTGGCTAATGAAAAACTGTTTTTT.

The chain couples TRBV9 to TRBJ2-7, with 8 bases fitting TRBD1. Germline V gene sequence: CDR1 SGDLS, CDR2 YYNGEE. The CDR3 sequence is 15 residues long. The J segment lost 5 bases and the V segment lost 4 bases, leaving 11 bases of the junction unmatched. The DNA of the CDR3 is TGTGCCAGCAGCCCCTTTGGGACAGGCCTACACGAGCAGTACTTC. Its protein is CASSPFGTGLHEQYF. The full variable domain, with the rest looked up from reference TRBV9 and TRBJ2-7, is DSGVTQTPKHLITATGQRVTLRCSPRSGDLSVYWYQQSLDQGLQFLIQYYNGEERAKGNILERFSAQQFPDLHSELNLSSLELGDSALYFCASSPFGTGLHEQYFGPGTRLTVT.

CDR3 DNA: TGTGCCAGCAGCTACCGGACTAGCGGGGGTTCGGAGACCCAGTACTTC. This encodes CASSYRTSGGSETQYF. The gene calls are TRBV7-2 and TRBJ2-5; 13 bases map to TRBD2. There are 16 residues in the CDR3. The germline gives CDR1 SGHTA, CDR2 FQGNSA. V lost 4 bases to trimming and J lost 5 bases; unmatched junction nucleotides: 7. The full variable domain, completed using reference TRBV7-2 and TRBJ2-5, is GAGVSQSPSNKVTEKGKDVELRCDPISGHTALYWYRQSLGQGLEFLIYFQGNSAPDKSGLPSDRFSAERTGGSVSTLTIQRTQQEDSAVYLCASSYRTSGGSETQYFGPGTRLLVL.

This clone was observed a few times. J is TRBJ1-2 and V is TRBV13; no firm D call. Trimming shortened V by 2 bases and J by 6 bases, and 4 bases separated the two germline ends. The CDR3 has 11 amino acids. CDR1 PRHDT and CDR2 FYEKMQ come from the germline V gene (reference sequence). The CDR3 protein is CASSLINGYTF. CDR3 sequence (DNA): TGTGCCAGCAGCTTAATAAATGGCTACACCTTC.

This clone turned up a few times. CDR3 sequence (DNA): TGCAGTGCTGCGGGGGGTGGCTACACCTTC. Translation gives CSAAGGGYTF. V and J are TRBV20-1 and TRBJ1-2; a possible D gene is TRBD1 (5 bases). CDR1 and CDR2 (germline): DFQATT, SNEGSKA (reference sequence). There are 10 residues in the CDR3. Trimming took 5 bases from V and 7 from J, leaving 8 bases between them.

V gene TRBV7-9 combines with J gene TRBJ1-2, with D hard to call. The V gene's germline CDR1 is SEHNR and CDR2 FQNEAQ (reference sequence). Trimming pared 1 base from V and 4 bases from J, leaving 10 bases between. The CDR3 length is 14 residues. CDR3 residues: CASSLVVSGYGYTF. Here the CDR3 DNA reads TGTGCCAGCAGCTTAGTCGTTAGCGGCTATGGCTACACCTTC.

This clone was seen more than once but under ten times. The chain joins TRBV30 to TRBJ2-1, with a tentative D call TRBD1 (6 bases). The V end was cut by 3 bases, the J end by 7 bases, with 13 bases between. The CDR3 is 13 amino acids. Germline assignment: CDR1 GTSNPN and CDR2 SVGIG (reference sequence). For the CDR3, the DNA is TGTGCCTGGAGAGCAGGGGTCGTGAATGAGCAGTTCTTC. Translated: CAWRAGVVNEQFF.

This clone appeared a few times. V is TRBV7-2 and J is TRBJ2-3, with D possibly TRBD2 on 5 matching bases. Germline loops: CDR1 SGHTA, CDR2 FQGNSA. Trimming removed 4 bases at V and 11 bases at J, with 16 bases between. The CDR3 contains 13 residues. The CDR3 sequence is CASSSDVGGRQYF. The CDR3 DNA reads TGTGCCAGCAGCTCAGACGTAGGAGGTAGGCAGTATTTT.